This T cell receptor (beta chain) derives from a study of cytomegalovirus exposure and HLA in healthy donors. PCR primers comprised 60 Vbeta and 13 Jbeta primers. Profiling relied on immunoSEQ multiplex PCR, and the TCRdb table lists in-frame clones only, not all of them. Seen here are about 160,000 clones, 60% to 75% observed once, and the top ten hold approximately 3.1%. This clone was recorded a few times. Antigen specificity is unknown. Findings and limits, study-wide: Across donors, presence/absence analyses took sequencing depth to be roughly uniform. It was reported in a later analysis that an Asian-associated ancestry cluster showed fewer N-insertions than the roughly 710-donor mean. With further analysis later on, most CMV-associated TCR beta chains appeared HLA-restricted. Previous analysis showed most TCR beta V segments were productive about 87% or about 30% of the time.

This CDR3 has 15 residues. The junction had 8 bases not matched to a gene; V was cut back by 6 bases and J by 5 bases. From germline, CDR1 is LNHDA and CDR2 SQIVND (reference sequence). The chain combines TRBV19 with TRBJ2-1; 9 nucleotides match TRBD2. The sample consisted of PBMCs. The sequence came from a woman in her 50s in good health and CMV-seropositive. As DNA, the CDR3 is TGTGCCAGTAGCTTAGCGGGGGCCGCGAACAATGAGCAGTTCTTC. It translates to CASSLAGAANNEQFF.